The following is a TCR beta chain sequence with its context. Its antigen is undetermined. These data belong to a study of cytomegalovirus exposure and HLA in healthy donors. Study information: Caucasian-associated ancestry cluster membership applied to 75% to 85% of several hundred genotyped donors.

V lost 2 bases and J 0 bases, leaving 8 bases between the germline ends. The V gene's germline CDR1 is SGHDT and CDR2 YYEEEE. This CDR3 comprises 15 residues. Study-level findings and limits: Reportedly, diagnosis of cytomegalovirus status by the classifier showed high specificity and sensitivity. Association with HLA alleles at 0.05 false discovery rate was found for 16,951 TCR beta sequences in a later analysis. A later analysis showed that HLA-associated TCR beta chains had undergone more clonal expansion than equally common others.

The PCR made use of 60 Vbeta and 13 Jbeta primers. The data were produced by immunoSEQ multiplex PCR, yet TCRdb's version contains in-frame clones alone and is incomplete. This sample lists about 78,000 clones; its ten largest clones have around 7.5%. The sequenced sample was PBMCs. The sequence was obtained from a female donor in good health and CMV-seropositive. The chain employs TRBV5-6 and TRBJ2-2, with D uncertain. CDR3 sequence: CASSFNPPNTGELFF. Written as DNA, the CDR3 is TGTGCCAGCAGCTTTAATCCCCCGAACACCGGGGAGCTGTTTTTT.